The sequence of this T cell receptor (beta chain) was determined in a study of identical twins (dated by TCRdb to about 2016). Turning to the overall study: To test whether fetal clonotypes persist, the study used deep sequencing on TCR alpha and beta repertoires from monozygotic twins, unrelated adults of various ages, and cord blood. To rule out contamination, the twin experiments were replicated at different times with different library preparation protocols. Beyond this particular receptor, the publication reports: Excess twin sharing in beta out-of-frame sequences was weaker because fewer shared sequences lowered the signal-to-noise ratio. Compared with coincidental sharing between unrelated individuals, out-of-frame TCR alpha sequences shared between twins had an excess of sequences with low generation probability. Fewer insertions were carried by abundant cord blood beta clonotypes; a weaker similar trend was observed in young adult naive repertoires, while no such trend was observed in memory repertoires. Because the same donors could not be followed over many years, conclusions were based on cross-sectional statistical analysis. Zero-insertion analyses could be partly confounded by invariant T cells such as MAIT and iNKT, though diverse VJ usage argued against such confounding for most clonotypes. Out-of-frame TCR alpha sharing in monozygotic twins was systematically underestimated by recombination models, whereas sharing between unrelated individuals was in agreement with the recombination models.

Reading from cysteine to phenylalanine, the CDR3 counts 16 amino acids. Just the 48-base CDR3 DNA is kept, in frame starting at base 1. V loses 6 bases at its end and J loses 4 bases; junction bases beyond the gene matches: 11. The germline V gene specifies SQVTM as CDR1 and ANQGSEA as CDR2. Only healthy Caucasian donors were included. Three pairs of female monozygotic twins, all aged 18 to 29 years, were included in the twin cohort. The RNA used for TCR libraries was isolated from peripheral blood mononuclear cells. Receptors were amplified or captured by 5' RACE. Sequencing was carried out with an Illumina HiSeq 2000. A universal primer binding site was added through template switching, and the final cDNA carried a unique molecular identifier so that TCR cDNA molecules could be counted accurately. Specific primers in the conserved constant-segment region were used to synthesize first-strand cDNA for TCR alpha and beta chains. To control for contamination, every cDNA library carried two barcodes: a SMART-Mk sample barcode plus Illumina barcodes. TruSeq adapter sequences along with Illumina sample barcodes were introduced in two successive PCR steps. TCR alpha and beta cDNA libraries were sequenced on the Illumina HiSeq platform with custom primers. Per the source publication's procedure: Raw reads were processed with MiGEC to extract unique molecular identifiers, and MiXCR was used to determine CDR3 positions. For each individual, recombination models were inferred using an EM algorithm with the repgenHMM and IGoR tools. Shared clonotypes were analyzed with the tcR package in R, and sharing was normalized by the product of cloneset sizes. To study raw recombination free of thymic and clonal selection effects, out-of-frame nonproductive sequences were analyzed. The public reads were reanalyzed by TCRdb: fastp trimming at Q25, MiXCR alignment, in-frame beta chains only. Merged by CDR3 protein, the rows form single entries marked with the most common genes and DNA. The V and J calls reflect TCRdb's pipeline rather than the authors' work. Here the sample has roughly 570,000 distinct CDR3 sequences; around a tenth occur a single time. Around 3% of the sample is held by the ten biggest clonotypes.

This clonotype appeared a few times. Its antigen is not yet known. Base qualities are not at hand, and no much larger clone is one base apart. The data also belong to a second study, concerning yellow fever vaccine responses in identical twins. From the second report: According to the authors, in identical twins the way T cells responded to vaccination appeared partly convergent and partly personalized. In identical twins, the study followed T cell clones that responded to the vaccine with precision.

The sample comprised PBMCs. Recombination linked TRBV29-1 to TRBJ2-5; 13 bases in between match TRBD2. This receptor was obtained from a woman aged 18-35 years in good health. The nucleotide sequence is TGCAGCGTGGAAAAACTAGCGGGAGGGTTCCGAGAGACCCAGTACTTC. It is translated as CSVEKLAGGFRETQYF.